The clone carrying this T cell receptor (beta chain) has more than one count but fewer than ten. This sample is drawn from a study of blood T cell repertoires in COVID-19. Germline CDR1 and CDR2: KGHDR and SFDVKD. The V gene lost 0 bases and the J gene lost 7 bases, with 21 bases spanning the gap. The CDR3 extends over 18 amino acids. The repertoire was sequenced with immunoSEQ multiplex PCR; TCRdb's copy has only in-frame clones and lacks some. Among around 400,000 clones listed, around 87% were seen once. Sample: peripheral blood. The TCR comes from a woman in her twenties or thirties with COVID-19, enrolled during active disease. This chain connects TRBV24-1 to TRBJ2-1, with D perhaps matching TRBD2 (6 bases). CDR3 nucleotide sequence: TGTGCCACCAGTGATTTGGCCGAGCCGGGAGCCATCGATAATGAGCAGTTCTTC. It codes for CATSDLAEPGAIDNEQFF.